The clone carrying this TCR beta chain was seen only a few times. Its antigen is still unknown. The ends were cut back, 0 bases at V and 3 bases at J, with 12 bases in the middle. The CDR3 consists of 15 residues. CDR1 KGHSY and CDR2 FQNENV come from the germline V gene. TCRdb re-called the RT-PCR reads through MiXCR, storing one row per CDR3 protein. The data hold fewer than 600,000 distinct CDR3 sequences, with approximately 7.2% observed a single time. The sample is drawn from a study of response to subunit inactivated influenza vaccine. Whole-study results and caveats: Only a handful of new T cells, the authors suggested, are recruited with each seasonal influenza vaccination.

The receptor was isolated from a man in his fifties or sixties who received an inactivated influenza vaccine. The chain combines TRBV16 with TRBJ2-7, with a tentative D call TRBD1 (5 bases). The sequences come from PBMCs from blood, collected about 24 months after vaccination. The CDR3 DNA reads TGTGCCAGCAGCCAATCGAACAGGAAGAACTACGAGCAGTACTTC. Translating it yields CASSQSNRKNYEQYF.